The 21 T cell receptor beta chains given below trace back to one sample, sequenced in a study of T-cell reconstitution after alpha-beta-depleted transplantation in children. Unique molecular identifiers were incorporated during preparation of the TCRbeta library. Each CDR3 protein gets one entry after TCRdb re-called the PCR reads with MiXCR. There are roughly 190,000 distinct CDR3 sequences in the sample; about 14% occur only once, and approximately 13% lies in the top ten. The source was PBMCs from the stem cell graft donor, collected from the stem cell graft. The receptors derive from a human donor who donated a stem cell graft to a child with acute lymphoblastic leukemia.

This clonotype was found many times. The chain carries TRBV4-1 and TRBJ2-1; possibly TRBD2 for D (6 bases). Deletions cut 1 base from V and 3 bases from J, with 13 bases between. Germline CDR1 is MGHRA and CDR2 is YSYEKL. The CDR3 has 16 amino acids. As DNA, the CDR3 is TGCGCCAGCAGCCAAGTGCCGGGAGTTGTCTACAATGAGCAGTTCTTC. Encoded protein: CASSQVPGVVYNEQFF.

This clonotype was recorded many times. The rearrangement joins TRBV29-1 to TRBJ2-5; 8 bases align to TRBD2. V shed 5 bases, J shed 5 bases, and the junction held 16 bases outside the gene matches. The CDR3 has 16 amino acids. Germline lookup yields CDR1 SQVTM and CDR2 ANQGSEA. CDR3 in amino acids: CSVWGAGGRGSETQYF. CDR3 in DNA: TGCAGCGTTTGGGGGGCGGGAGGTAGGGGGAGTGAGACCCAGTACTTC.

This clonotype has a count of ten or more. The rearrangement joins TRBV29-1 to TRBJ2-1; possibly TRBD2 for D (6 bases). The CDR3 totals 11 residues. Germline V gene sequence: CDR1 SQVTM, CDR2 ANQGSEA. V was clipped by 2 bases and J by 8 bases, with 7 bases between them. The CDR3: CSVEWGDEQFF. CDR3 bases: TGCAGCGTTGAATGGGGGGATGAGCAGTTCTTC.

For this clonotype: A much more abundant neighbour one base away suggests this may be a read error. The chain links TRBV6-4 to TRBJ2-1; 7 nucleotides agree with TRBD2. The CDR3 runs 15 residues. Trimming removed 10 bases from V and 7 bases from J; junction bases left unmatched: 16. Germline CDR1 reads MRHNA; CDR2 reads SNTAGT. This chain's CDR3 is CAISPLRRESNEQFF. In DNA, the CDR3 is TGTGCCATCAGCCCTCTCCGGCGGGAGAGTAATGAGCAGTTCTTC.

The chain links TRBV30 to TRBJ1-3, with D possibly matching TRBD1 (5 bases). The ends were cut back, 0 bases at V and 4 bases at J, with 19 bases in the middle. In germline, CDR1 is GTSNPN, CDR2 SVGIG (reference sequence). This CDR3 region has 17 residues. CDR3 amino acids: CAWSVRGDAGYGNTIYF. In nucleotides, the CDR3 is TGTGCCTGGAGTGTACGGGGGGACGCTGGCTACGGAAACACCATATATTTT. The full variable domain, its missing parts supplied by reference TRBV30 and TRBJ1-3, is SQTIHQWPATLVQPVGSPLSLECTVEGTSNPNLYWYRQAAGRGLQLLFYSVGIGQISSEVPQNLSASRPQDRQFILSSKKLLLSDSGFYLCAWSVRGDAGYGNTIYFGEGSWLTVV.

This clonotype was detected ten times or more. The chain combines TRBV5-1 with TRBJ1-1, with TRBD1 as a possible D gene (6 bases). There are 16 residues in the CDR3. V lost 5 bases and J lost 3, with 20 bases in between. CDR1 is SGHRS, CDR2 YFSETQ, per germline. CDR3 sequence: CASSRRTAGRYTEAFF. CDR3 DNA: TGCGCCAGCAGTCGACGGACAGCAGGAAGGTACACTGAAGCTTTCTTT.

This clonotype was seen ten or more times. This chain links TRBV5-1 with TRBJ1-1; maybe TRBD1 (5 bases). Germline V gene sequence: CDR1 SGHRS, CDR2 YFSETQ. Trimming took 0 bases from V and 6 from J, leaving 12 bases between them. The CDR3 loop spans 14 amino acids. CDR3: CASSLGDAGAEAFF. CDR3 nucleotide sequence: TGCGCCAGCAGCTTGGGTGACGCGGGGGCTGAAGCTTTCTTT.

V gene TRBV6-1 combines with J gene TRBJ2-5, with D maybe TRBD2 (6 bases). This CDR3 has 14 amino acids. V lost 2 bases, J lost 4 bases, and 11 bases lay in between. CDR1 and CDR2 (germline): MNHNS, SASEGT. This CDR3 reads CASSESEGRETQYF. The CDR3 DNA follows: TGTGCCAGCAGTGAATCGGAGGGCCGAGAGACCCAGTACTTC.

There are many counts of this clonotype. This chain connects TRBV5-5 to TRBJ1-5, with TRBD1 as a possible D gene (5 bases). The CDR3 covers 17 residues. Between the trimmed V and J ends, which lost 1 base and 3 bases, there was a span of 17 bases. Germline V CDR1 and CDR2: SGHKS, YYEKEE (reference sequence). The CDR3 sequence is CASSLNYKGMYNQPQHF. The CDR3 coding sequence is TGTGCCAGCAGCTTGAATTATAAGGGGATGTACAATCAGCCCCAGCATTTT.

This clonotype was seen repeatedly, ten times or more. The chain recombines TRBV20-1 with TRBJ2-4, with D perhaps TRBD1 (5 bases). V lost 6 bases, J lost 1 base, and 7 bases lay in between. This CDR3 contains 12 residues. The germline V gene encodes CDR1 DFQATT and CDR2 SNEGSKA (reference sequence). The CDR3 loop reads CSARVAKNIQYF. Here the CDR3 DNA reads TGCAGTGCCAGGGTGGCCAAAAACATTCAGTACTTC.

This clonotype came up many times. CDR3: CASSLGSSGASSTDTQYF. In DNA, the CDR3 is TGTGCCAGCAGTTTGGGTTCTAGCGGGGCCTCTAGCACAGATACGCAGTATTTT. V and J are TRBV27 and TRBJ2-3; 9 bases align to TRBD2. Trimming cost V 3 bases and J 0 bases; bases outside gene matches: 10. Per germline, CDR1 MNHEY and CDR2 SMNVEV (reference sequence). This CDR3 contains 18 residues.

This clonotype was counted ten times or more. The genes are TRBV5-1 and TRBJ1-4; D unclear. The germline V and J ends were trimmed by 0 bases and 5 bases, with 11 bases remaining between them. The CDR3 runs to 15 residues. The germline CDR1 and CDR2 sequences are SGHRS and YFSETQ. In nucleotides, the CDR3 is TGCGCCAGCAGCTTGGGAGCAGCGAGGAATGAAAAACTGTTTTTT. Its translation is CASSLGAARNEKLFF.

This clonotype has ten or more counts. This chain uses TRBV21-1 with TRBJ2-4; the table calls TRBD1, which could not be checked here. TRBV21-1 has pseudogene status. The CDR3 sequence is 20 residues long. Here the CDR3 reads CASSKAGTGGSALAKNIQYF. CDR3 coding DNA: TGTGCCAGCAGCAAAGCGGGGACAGGGGGCTCAGCATTGGCCAAAAACATTCAGTACTTC.

On this clonotype: This CDR3 is missing its conserved last phenylalanine or tryptophan, likely due to a read error. The CDR3 DNA follows: TGTGCCAGCAGTTTCAAGCGGGACAGGGGTTTTTACTCTGGGGCCAACGTCCTGACTCTC. It specifies CASSFKRDRGFYSGANVLTL. The genes are TRBV11-1 and TRBJ2-6, with 10 bases that match TRBD1. The J segment lost 0 bases and the V segment lost 6 bases, leaving 14 bases of the junction unmatched. The CDR3 extends over 20 amino acids. Germline assignment: CDR1 SGHAT and CDR2 FQDESV (reference sequence).

This clonotype was observed a few times. Written as DNA, the CDR3 is TGCAGTGGGACTAGCAGAAACTCTTACAATGAGCAGTTCTTC. Protein product: CSGTSRNSYNEQFF. The V gene is TRBV20-1, the J gene TRBJ2-1, with 8 bases lining up with TRBD2. This CDR3 is 14 amino acids long. The germline gives CDR1 DFQATT, CDR2 SNEGSKA (reference sequence). V gave up 7 bases and J gave up 4 bases; unmatched junction bases: 9.

This clonotype was detected many times. V gene TRBV5-1 combines with J gene TRBJ2-7; 7 bases match TRBD1. V lost 6 bases, J lost 1 base, and 10 bases stayed unmatched. The CDR3 sequence is 15 residues long. Looked up from germline, CDR1 is SGHRS and CDR2 is YFSETQ. The CDR3 is CASTFDRAASYEQYF. The CDR3 nucleotides read TGCGCCAGCACCTTCGACAGGGCGGCGTCCTACGAGCAGTACTTC. Using reference TRBV5-1 and TRBJ2-7 for the parts outside the CDR3, the full variable domain is KAGVTQTPRYLIKTRGQQVTLSCSPISGHRSVSWYQQTPGQGLQFLFEYFSETQRNKGNFPGRFSGRQFSNSRSEMNVSTLELGDSALYLCASTFDRAASYEQYFGPGTRLTVT.

This clonotype has ten or more counts. The chain joins TRBV11-2 to TRBJ2-7; maybe TRBD1 (6 bases). V was pared by 5 bases and J by 2 bases, with 10 bases between. This CDR3 has 13 amino acids. Per germline, CDR1 SGHAT and CDR2 FQNNGV. The CDR3 DNA is TGTGCCAGCAGCAGAGACAGGACCTACGAGCAGTACTTC. As protein: CASSRDRTYEQYF.

This clonotype was detected ten times or more. The V call is TRBV5-1, the J call TRBJ1-2, with 7 bases identical to TRBD1. This CDR3 is 17 amino acids long. V lost 0 bases to trimming and J lost 8 bases; unmatched junction nucleotides: 16. Germline CDR1 is SGHRS and CDR2 is YFSETQ. CDR3 sequence (DNA): TGCGCCAGCAGCTTGGCTGGGCAGGGGGGCGCCCTGGGGGGCTACACCTTC. This encodes CASSLAGQGGALGGYTF.

Comment on this clonotype: This may arise from a read error, as a much more abundant clone is one base away. The chain is built from TRBV29-1 and TRBJ1-2, with 10 bases matching TRBD1. The CDR3 is 14 residues long. The germline V gene encodes CDR1 SQVTM and CDR2 ANQGSEA. This chain's CDR3 is CSVDRTGTGDGHTF. The CDR3 DNA sequence: TGCAGCGTAGACCGAACCGGGACAGGGGATGGCCACACCTTC.

At least ten counts were recorded for this clonotype. The V and J genes are TRBV10-3 and TRBJ2-1, with 14 bases aligning to TRBD2. CDR1 and CDR2 from the germline V gene are ENHRY and SYGVKD. V was clipped by 0 bases and J by 5 bases; unmatched bases: 12. The CDR3 length is 20 residues. CDR3: CAISESWAPGTSGSNNEQFF. Here the CDR3 DNA reads TGTGCCATCAGTGAGTCCTGGGCTCCCGGGACTAGCGGGAGTAACAATGAGCAGTTCTTC.

The V and J genes are TRBV20-1 and TRBJ1-5, with 10 bases matching TRBD1. The CDR3 is 15 amino acids. Trimming removed 5 bases from V and 4 bases from J; junction bases left unmatched: 8. Germline-derived CDR1 and CDR2 are DFQATT and SNEGSKA (reference sequence). The CDR3 reads CSAAGQGGYNQPQHF. For the CDR3, the DNA is TGCAGTGCTGCCGGACAGGGGGGGTATAATCAGCCCCAGCATTTT.